Below are 5 T cell receptor beta chains sequenced from a single sample in a study of blood T cells in healthy people across ages (dated by TCRdb to the mid-2010s). The protocol used for the library was 5' RACE. The instrument given in TCRdb is Illumina HiSeq 2500. A second PCR of roughly 7 to 12 cycles was run with a J-beta primer mix and a sample-barcoded 5' primer. TCRdb reprocessing: public reads trimmed at Q25 with fastp, clones called with MiXCR, in-frame beta chains kept. A single entry per CDR3 protein holds the most common genes and DNA from its merged rows. A total of 980,000 or so distinct CDR3 sequences appear in this sample, 45% to 50% of them only once. The top ten hold over 10% of the sample. The sample was blood. The receptor set was obtained from a man aged 25 to 45 in good health.

This clonotype was counted between two and nine times. The chain is built from TRBV14 and TRBJ2-5; TRBD2 matches 10 bases. CDR1 is SGHDN and CDR2 is FVKESK in the germline V gene. The CDR3 spans 17 residues. Unmatched junction bases numbered 8, after V lost 0 bases and J lost 4 bases. CDR3 bases: TGTGCCAGCAGCCAAGAACGACTAGCGGGCGGGGGAGAGACCCAGTACTTC. Its protein is CASSQERLAGGGETQYF.

This clonotype was seen many times. CDR3 nucleotides: TGCAGCGGGATACAGGGTGGTGAGCAGTTCTTC. Protein product: CSGIQGGEQFF. This rearrangement joins TRBV29-1 to TRBJ2-1; TRBD1 is a possible D gene (6 bases). This CDR3 comprises 11 residues. V was trimmed by 7 bases and J by 9 bases, leaving 13 bases between them. CDR1 is SQVTM, CDR2 ANQGSEA, per germline.

This chain links TRBV6-5 with TRBJ1-2, with D unresolved. This CDR3 spans 15 amino acids. Germline-derived CDR1 and CDR2 are MNHEY and SVGAGI. Trimming removed 5 bases from V and 3 bases from J, with 16 bases in between. The DNA of the CDR3 is TGTGCCAGCAGTCCAGATGGGCCGACTCACTATGGCTACACCTTC. Its protein product is CASSPDGPTHYGYTF.

This clonotype was detected ten times or more. This chain links TRBV5-4 with TRBJ2-1; D possibly corresponds to TRBD1 (5 bases). The CDR3 has 14 residues. CDR1 is SGHNT and CDR2 is YYREEE in the germline V gene (reference sequence). The germline V and J ends were trimmed by 1 base and 2 bases, with 7 bases remaining between them. The CDR3 coding sequence is TGTGCCAGCAGCTTGACGACAGCCTACAATGAGCAGTTCTTC. Amino acids: CASSLTTAYNEQFF.

With regard to this clonotype: A read error may be the cause here, since a much bigger clone is one base away. The rearrangement links TRBV4-2 to TRBJ1-2; the D gene is possibly TRBD1 (5 bases). Per the germline V gene, CDR1 is LGHNA and CDR2 is YNFKEQ. V lost 0 bases to trimming and J lost 6 bases, with 8 bases between them. There are 13 residues in the CDR3. The CDR3 protein is CASSQDPGDGYTF. Written as DNA, the CDR3 is TGTGCCAGCAGCCAAGATCCGGGGGATGGCTACACCTTC.